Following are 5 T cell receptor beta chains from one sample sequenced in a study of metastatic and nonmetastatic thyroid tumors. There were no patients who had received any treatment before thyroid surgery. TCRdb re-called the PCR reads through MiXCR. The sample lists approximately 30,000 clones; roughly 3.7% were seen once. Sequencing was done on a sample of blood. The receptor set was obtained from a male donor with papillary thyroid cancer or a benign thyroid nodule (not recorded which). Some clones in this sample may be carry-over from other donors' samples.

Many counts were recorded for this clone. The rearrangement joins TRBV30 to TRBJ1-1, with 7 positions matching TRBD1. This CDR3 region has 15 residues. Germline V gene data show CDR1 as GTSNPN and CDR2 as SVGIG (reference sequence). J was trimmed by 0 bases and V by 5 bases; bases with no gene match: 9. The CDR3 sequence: CAWQGDTSLNTEAFF. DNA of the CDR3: TGTGCCTGGCAGGGGGACACCAGTCTGAACACTGAAGCTTTCTTT.

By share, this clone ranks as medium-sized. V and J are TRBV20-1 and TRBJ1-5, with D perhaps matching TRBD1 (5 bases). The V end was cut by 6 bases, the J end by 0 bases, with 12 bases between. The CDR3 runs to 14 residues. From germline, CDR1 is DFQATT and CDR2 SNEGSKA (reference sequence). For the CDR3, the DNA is TGCAGTGCCGCCGACAGCAATAGCAATCAGCCCCAGCATTTT. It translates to CSAADSNSNQPQHF.

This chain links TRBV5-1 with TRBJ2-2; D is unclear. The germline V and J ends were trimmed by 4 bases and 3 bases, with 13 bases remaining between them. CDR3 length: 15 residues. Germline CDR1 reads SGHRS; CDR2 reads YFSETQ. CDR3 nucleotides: TGCGCCAGCAGCCCGGACGTCAGCTACACCGGGGAGCTGTTTTTT. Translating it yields CASSPDVSYTGELFF.

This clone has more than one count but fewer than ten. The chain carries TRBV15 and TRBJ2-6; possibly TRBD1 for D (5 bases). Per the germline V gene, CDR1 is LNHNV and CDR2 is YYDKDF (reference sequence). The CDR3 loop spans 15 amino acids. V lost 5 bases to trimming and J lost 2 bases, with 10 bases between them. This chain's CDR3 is CATSSHRTGANVLTF. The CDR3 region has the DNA TGTGCCACCAGCTCCCACAGGACTGGGGCCAACGTCCTGACTTTC. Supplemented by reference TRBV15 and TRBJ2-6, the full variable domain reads DAMVIQNPRYQVTQFGKPVTLSCSQTLNHNVMYWYQQKSSQAPKLLFHYYDKDFNNEADTPDNFQSRRPNTSFCFLDIRSPGLGDTAMYLCATSSHRTGANVLTFGAGSRLTVL.

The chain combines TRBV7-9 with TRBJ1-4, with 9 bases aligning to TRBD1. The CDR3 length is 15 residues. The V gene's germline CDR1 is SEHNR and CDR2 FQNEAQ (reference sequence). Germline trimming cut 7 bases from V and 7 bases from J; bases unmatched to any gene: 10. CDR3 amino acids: CASTVGDREAEKLFF. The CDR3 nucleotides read TGTGCCAGCACCGTAGGGGACAGGGAGGCTGAAAAACTGTTTTTT.